The following is a T cell receptor beta chain sequence with its context. What it binds is not known. J gave up 3 bases and V 10 bases, and 9 bases lay outside the gene matches. The CDR3 runs 14 residues. The germline V gene encodes CDR1 ENHRY and CDR2 SYGVKD. Libraries were prepared by immunoSEQ multiplex PCR; TCRdb keeps only in-frame clonotypes and omits some of them. The sample consists of about 8,800 clones, roughly 78% of them appearing once. Tumor samples were taken before definitive surgery or chemotherapy. This entry comes from a study of high-grade serous ovarian cancer treatment subgroups. Study context: Each sample yielded on average about 7,000 unique TCR beta rearrangements from 11,000 to 15,000 reads. The study, taken as a whole, reports: Spatial context was lost because tumors were sequenced in bulk.

Sample: tumor tissue. The clonotype was recovered from a human donor with high-grade serous ovarian cancer. J is TRBJ2-1 and V is TRBV10-3; 7 nucleotides match TRBD2. The DNA of the CDR3 is TGTGCCACCCACTCTAGCGGCCACTACAATGAGCAGTTCTTC. Residues: CATHSSGHYNEQFF.